Below, 26 T cell receptor beta chains from the same sample are listed, as sequenced in a study of CD8 T cells in ankylosing spondylitis (dated by TCRdb to 2015 to 2018). The paper's findings and limits, for the study overall: Blood from ankylosing spondylitis patients appeared to be characterized by a TCR beta motif composed of eight highly homologous amino acid variants.

Libraries came from 5' RACE. Sequencing used an Illumina HiSeq 2500. The public reads were reprocessed in TCRdb via fastp at Q25 and MiXCR, keeping in-frame beta chains. Entries are consolidated by CDR3 protein sequence, retaining the most common genes and DNA. The sample profile shows 250,000 to 350,000 distinct CDR3 sequences; roughly 8% of them were found once. The biggest ten clones account for less than 15% of the sample. No antigen has been identified for these receptors. Material: blood, either unsorted or a sorted T cell fraction (not recorded which). The source is a male donor with ankylosing spondylitis.

This chain uses TRBV14 with TRBJ2-3; TRBD1 or TRBD2 may be the D gene (5 bases each). Trimming pared 0 bases from V and 6 bases from J, leaving 19 bases between. CDR3 length equals 17 residues. Germline V gene sequence: CDR1 SGHDN, CDR2 FVKESK. CDR3 amino acids: CASSQDIRNRRDDTQYF. The CDR3 DNA follows: TGTGCCAGCAGCCAAGATATCCGGAATAGACGGGACGATACGCAGTATTTT.

In its sample, this clonotype was seen a few times. The chain couples TRBV16 to TRBJ2-4; no clear D gene. With 4 bases removed from V and 6 bases from J, the gap between germline ends came to 13 bases. The CDR3 has 14 residues. Germline assignment: CDR1 KGHSY and CDR2 FQNENV. CDR3 in DNA: TGTGCCAGCAGCCCCCAGATACTCCTAAACATTCAGTACTTC. The encoded protein is CASSPQILLNIQYF.

This chain joins TRBV7-9 and TRBJ2-2, with TRBD1 matching 10 bases. CDR3 length equals 15 residues. Germline V gene data show CDR1 as SEHNR and CDR2 as FQNEAQ (reference sequence). Losses at the gene ends were 5 bases for V and 7 bases for J; bases not matched to a gene: 7. This CDR3 is CASSPRQGANGELFF. The CDR3 DNA is TGTGCCAGCAGCCCACGACAGGGGGCGAACGGGGAGCTGTTTTTT.

This rearrangement joins TRBV6-2 or TRBV6-3 to TRBJ2-1; 8 bases are a match to TRBD2. This CDR3 is 17 amino acids long. Germline-derived CDR1 and CDR2 are MNHEY and SVGEGT. V lost 2 bases, J lost 1 base, and 7 bases stayed unmatched. CDR3 in DNA: TGTGCCAGCAGTTACCTAGCGGGTGGCCTATCCTACAATGAGCAGTTCTTC. Translated: CASSYLAGGLSYNEQFF.

To note about this clonotype: Its ends do not fully match the called genes, so a read error is possible. The V and J genes are TRBV6-2 or TRBV6-3 and TRBJ2-1; TRBD2 might be the D (7 bases). This CDR3 spans 14 amino acids. The V gene's germline CDR1 is MNHEY and CDR2 SVGEGT. The DNA for the CDR3 is TGCGGGGCTCGTGGGAGGGGGTCCTACAATGAGCAGTTCTTC. Residues: CGARGRGSYNEQFF.

The V gene is TRBV24-1, the J gene TRBJ2-3; D is perhaps TRBD2 (5 bases). CDR3 length: 12 residues. In germline, CDR1 is KGHDR, CDR2 SFDVKD. Trimming stripped 10 bases from V and 8 bases from J, with 15 bases between. The DNA for the CDR3 is TGTGCCACTGGGTCCGAGGCGGGTACGCAGTATTTT. It encodes CATGSEAGTQYF.

This clonotype appeared many times. The chain is built from TRBV11-2 and TRBJ2-1, with D perhaps matching TRBD2 (5 bases). Germline CDR1 is SGHAT and CDR2 is FQNNGV. The CDR3 extends over 14 amino acids. With 5 bases removed from V and 3 bases from J, the gap between germline ends came to 11 bases. CDR3 amino acids: CASSIRLYYNEQFF. Written as DNA, the CDR3 is TGTGCCAGCAGCATCCGACTATACTACAATGAGCAGTTCTTC.

The chain carries TRBV19 and TRBJ2-5; a possible D gene is TRBD1 (6 bases). The CDR3 length is 14 residues. The V and J ends lost 8 bases and 2 bases respectively, with 15 bases between them. Per the germline V gene, CDR1 is LNHDA and CDR2 is SQIVND (reference sequence). This CDR3 reads CASSTPGEQETQYF. The CDR3 DNA reads TGTGCCAGTTCAACCCCAGGGGAGCAAGAGACCCAGTACTTC.

The sample holds many counts of this clonotype. V usage is TRBV27 and J usage is TRBJ2-7; D possibly corresponds to TRBD1 (5 bases). This CDR3 spans 15 amino acids. Trimming stripped 0 bases from V and 1 base from J, with 10 bases between. The germline V gene has CDR1 MNHEY and CDR2 SMNVEV (reference sequence). CDR3 in DNA: TGTGCCAGCAGTTTATCGCAGGGCCCGTCCTACGAGCAGTACTTC. Protein product: CASSLSQGPSYEQYF.

The chain employs TRBV9 and TRBJ1-1; perhaps TRBD1 as D (5 bases). Trimming pared 4 bases from V and 7 bases from J, leaving 11 bases between. There are 12 residues in the CDR3. Germline values: CDR1 SGDLS, CDR2 YYNGEE. CDR3 amino acids: CASSPGGGEAFF. The CDR3 DNA follows: TGTGCCAGCAGCCCCGGGGGGGGTGAAGCTTTCTTT.

CDR3 region: CASSWSAGSYEQYF. Written as DNA, the CDR3 is TGCGCCAGCAGCTGGAGCGCGGGATCCTACGAGCAGTACTTC. This chain links TRBV5-1 with TRBJ2-7; D is possibly TRBD2 (6 bases). Looked up from germline, CDR1 is SGHRS and CDR2 is YFSETQ. The CDR3 loop spans 14 amino acids. V was cut by 3 bases and J by 1 base, with 11 bases left in between.

This clonotype was seen more than once but under ten times. This sequence joins TRBV29-1 and TRBJ2-5; 7 nucleotides align to TRBD2. Per germline, CDR1 SQVTM and CDR2 ANQGSEA. This CDR3 is built from 13 residues. V lost 7 bases, J lost 3 bases, and 8 bases stayed unmatched. CDR3 nucleotide sequence: TGCAGCGCCGCGGTAGCGGGCGAAGAGACCCAGTACTTC. This translates into CSAAVAGEETQYF.

This clonotype appeared many times. V usage is TRBV29-1 and J usage is TRBJ2-6; 7 nucleotides align to TRBD2. This CDR3 is 16 amino acids long. Germline loops: CDR1 SQVTM, CDR2 ANQGSEA. J lost 4 bases, V lost 6 bases, and 12 bases had no gene match. CDR3 DNA: TGCAGCGTGAGGGAGGGAGACCCTCCCGGGGCCAACGTCCTGACTTTC. This gives the protein CSVREGDPPGANVLTF.

The chain joins TRBV18 to TRBJ1-5, with a weak D call TRBD1 (6 bases). The V end was cut by 3 bases, the J end by 3 bases, with 9 bases between. In germline, CDR1 is KGHSH, CDR2 LQKENI. The CDR3 runs 14 residues. The CDR3 bases are TGTGCCAGCTCACCGGGGGGGCACAATCAGCCCCAGCATTTT. It specifies CASSPGGHNQPQHF.

This clonotype was seen only a few times. The chain is built from TRBV4-2 and TRBJ2-7, with D perhaps TRBD2 (5 bases). The CDR3 has 15 amino acids. Germline values: CDR1 LGHNA, CDR2 YNFKEQ. Deletions cut 0 bases from V and 4 bases from J, with 13 bases between. This CDR3 is CASSQDQGSGYEQYF. Here the CDR3 DNA reads TGTGCCAGCAGCCAAGATCAAGGGAGTGGGTACGAGCAGTACTTC.

This clonotype was observed a handful of times. The CDR3 loop is CASSLMGRGNQPQHF. The CDR3 DNA follows: TGTGCCAGCAGTTTGATGGGCCGGGGCAATCAGCCCCAGCATTTT. The chain links TRBV28 to TRBJ1-5; no definite D call. V dropped 3 bases and J dropped 2 bases, with 11 bases sitting between them. Germline V gives CDR1 MDHEN, CDR2 SYDVKM. This CDR3 comprises 15 residues.

V and J are TRBV12-5 and TRBJ2-2, with 9 bases lining up with TRBD1. CDR1 is LGHNT, CDR2 FRNRAP, per germline. V shed 7 bases and J 5 bases; nucleotides not matched to a gene: 5. This CDR3 spans 14 amino acids. CDR3 amino acids: CASARDRATGELFF. The CDR3 DNA is TGTGCTAGTGCAAGGGACAGGGCGACCGGGGAGCTGTTTTTT.

The chain recombines TRBV9 with TRBJ2-1, with D perhaps TRBD2 (5 bases). Germline V lookup: CDR1 SGDLS, CDR2 YYNGEE. CDR3 length equals 14 residues. The V and J ends lost 3 bases and 7 bases respectively, with 14 bases between them. The CDR3 DNA follows: TGTGCCAGCAGCGCGAGGGATTTACTGAATGAGCAGTTCTTC. It encodes CASSARDLLNEQFF.

This clonotype has ten or more counts. This chain uses TRBV19 with TRBJ2-1; D perhaps matches TRBD2 (6 bases). Trimming removed 3 bases from V and 9 bases from J, with 18 bases in between. The CDR3 consists of 15 residues. CDR1 and CDR2 (germline): LNHDA, SQIVND (reference sequence). The DNA of the CDR3 is TGTGCCAGTAGTATGAGGGTAGCGGCCGGGAGTGAGCAGTTCTTC. It codes for CASSMRVAAGSEQFF.

This chain links TRBV7-6 with TRBJ2-1; 7 nucleotides align to TRBD2. V gave up 4 bases and J gave up 9 bases; unmatched junction bases: 6. CDR1 and CDR2 from the germline V gene are SGHVS and FNYEAQ. This CDR3 comprises 13 residues. CDR3 loop: CASSSLTSVEQFF. The CDR3 DNA is TGTGCCAGCAGCTCGCTAACTAGCGTTGAGCAGTTCTTC.

The chain couples TRBV10-3 to TRBJ2-7; TRBD2 matches 10 bases. The germline V gene has CDR1 ENHRY and CDR2 SYGVKD. CDR3 length: 12 residues. J was trimmed by 3 bases and V by 10 bases; bases with no gene match: 3. Here the CDR3 DNA reads TGTGCCACCGGGACTAGCGACTACGAGCAGTACTTC. Translated, it gives CATGTSDYEQYF.

This clonotype has ten or more counts. The chain has TRBV5-1 and TRBJ2-5, with 7 bases lining up with TRBD1. Germline lookup yields CDR1 SGHRS and CDR2 YFSETQ. The CDR3 has 15 amino acids. Trimming at V came to 4 bases and at J to 5 bases, leaving 11 bases not matched to a gene. In nucleotides, the CDR3 is TGCGCCAGCAGCCGAACTAGACAGGGACGGGAGACCCAGTACTTC. Protein product: CASSRTRQGRETQYF.

This clonotype has more than one count but fewer than ten. The chain links TRBV5-1 to TRBJ2-3; D might be TRBD1 or TRBD2, each matching 5 bases. Germline loops: CDR1 SGHRS, CDR2 YFSETQ. The ends were cut back, 7 bases at V and 0 bases at J, with 15 bases in the middle. The CDR3 length is 15 residues. The DNA of the CDR3 is TGCGCCAGCGGAACAGGACTTGCTAGCACAGATACGCAGTATTTT. Translating it yields CASGTGLASTDTQYF.

The rearrangement joins TRBV20-1 to TRBJ2-2; 8 bases align to TRBD1. From germline, CDR1 is DFQATT and CDR2 SNEGSKA (reference sequence). With 6 bases clipped from V and 2 bases from J, the junction kept 5 bases outside the gene matches. The CDR3 spans 14 residues. CDR3: CSAAQGANTGELFF. CDR3 in DNA: TGCAGTGCGGCTCAGGGGGCAAACACCGGGGAGCTGTTTTTT.

This clonotype was seen at least ten times. The V and J genes are TRBV3-1 and TRBJ2-2; D gene uncertain. Trimming shortened V by 4 bases and J by 6 bases, and 9 bases separated the two germline ends. Germline values: CDR1 LGHDT, CDR2 YNNKEL (reference sequence). The CDR3 contains 13 residues. The CDR3 DNA reads TGTGCCAGCAGCCGCGGATCGGCCGGGGAGCTGTTTTTT. It specifies CASSRGSAGELFF.

This clonotype occurred many times. The chain combines TRBV7-3 with TRBJ2-3; TRBD2 aligns across 8 bases. The CDR3 extends over 14 amino acids. CDR1 is SGHTA and CDR2 is FQGTGA in the germline V gene. Losses at the gene ends were 4 bases for V and 5 bases for J; bases not matched to a gene: 5. The DNA for the CDR3 is TGTGCCAGCAGCTCGGGACTAGGTAAAGATACGCAGTATTTT. This gives the protein CASSSGLGKDTQYF.